Detailed here is one T cell receptor beta chain. Trimming took 0 bases from V and 4 from J, leaving 9 bases between them. The germline V gene has CDR1 ENHRY and CDR2 SYGVKD. The CDR3 length is 14 residues. TCRdb's copy holds only in-frame clones and misses some; the assay was immunoSEQ multiplex PCR. The data show 20,000 to 25,000 clones, with about nine tenths seen just once and around 8% held by the top ten. The data are from a study of T cell changes during pregnancy in multiple sclerosis. This chain uses TRBV10-3 with TRBJ1-1, with unresolved D. This clonotype originated in a female donor in good health, enrolled as a control in a pregnancy study. The sequencing here drew on CD8+ T cells from peripheral blood mononuclear cells, taken in the first trimester of pregnancy. DNA for the CDR3: TGTGCCATCAGTGAGTCTTCGGGAGGCACTGAAGCTTTCTTT. It encodes CAISESSGGTEAFF.